This TCR beta chain was obtained from a study of T cell responses to AZD1222 COVID-19 vaccine. General study findings and limits: Across spike, vaccine-associated CD4 TCRs were found, dominant at 160-218 and 743-854. Baseline testing showed seropositivity in only a handful of AZD1222 recipients.

Profiled with immunoSEQ multiplex PCR; TCRdb holds only in-frame clones, not every one. The sample contains 180,000 or so clones, about 92% of which appear only once. Concerning this clone itself: The antigen is not known.

In germline, CDR1 is WSHSY, CDR2 SAAADI. V was shortened by 0 bases and J by 7 bases, with 15 bases between the two germline ends. This CDR3 has 15 residues. The gene calls are TRBV10-2 and TRBJ1-2, with D unresolved. The clonotype originates from an adult who received the AZD1222 COVID-19 vaccine. The source was peripheral blood, collected 28 days after the second AZD1222 dose. For the CDR3, the DNA is TGCGCCAGCAGTGAGTCGCTTGGCACAACTGCTGGCTACACCTTC. Translated: CASSESLGTTAGYTF.